These T cell receptor beta chains were read from a single sample in a study of identical twins. One entry per CDR3 protein, called by TCRdb with MiXCR from the 5' RACE reads. The profile shows roughly 1.6 million distinct CDR3 sequences, roughly a third of them singletons. The sequenced sample was cord blood. The receptors originated from a newborn girl in good health. Each CDR3 is given with its conserved first and last residue. A D gene is named only where the DNA matches it firmly. A clone size is listed for some rows: how often the clone was seen (once, few, many), or a class if it is expanded.

D gene,clone size,V gene,J gene,CDR3 protein,CDR3 DNA
TRBD1,few,TRBV3-1,TRBJ2-1,CAGTGVRSNEQFF,TGTGCCGGGACAGGTGTTCGCTCCAATGAGCAGTTCTTC
.,.,TRBV2,TRBJ2-7,CASREIRDTSYERYF,TGTGCCAGCAGAGAGATACGGGACACCTCCTACGAGCGGTACTTC
.,.,TRBV6-2/TRBV6-3,TRBJ2-5,CASSYDGAPQETQYF,TGTGCCAGCAGTTACGATGGTGCACCCCAAGAGACCCAGTACTTC
.,few,TRBV20-1,TRBJ1-2,CSAGGGTPNYGYTF,TGCAGTGCTGGGGGGGGGACTCCTAACTATGGCTACACCTTC
TRBD1,.,TRBV29-1,TRBJ2-3,CSAVDRGLEDTQYF,TGCAGCGCCGTGGACAGGGGGCTGGAAGATACGCAGTATTTT
.,many,TRBV15,TRBJ2-5,CATSRDLAETQYF,TGTGCCACCAGCAGAGACCTTGCGGAGACCCAGTACTTC
TRBD2,many,TRBV10-3,TRBJ2-3,CATLLAGADTQYF,TGTGCCACCCTACTAGCGGGGGCGGATACGCAGTATTTT
.,.,TRBV7-9,TRBJ1-1,CASSLAVVGDLRGAFF,TGTGCCAGCAGCTTAGCCGTTGTGGGGGACCTAAGGGGAGCTTTCTTT
.,few,TRBV5-8,TRBJ2-4,CASSFRLKNIQYF,TGTGCCAGCAGCTTTCGCCTTAAAAACATTCAGTACTTC
.,.,TRBV28,TRBJ2-7,CASIGFPDYEQYF,TGTGCCAGCATAGGTTTTCCCGACTACGAGCAGTACTTC
TRBD1,once,TRBV28,TRBJ1-1,CASSYRGGATEAFF,TGTGCCAGCAGTTACAGGGGAGGGGCCACTGAAGCTTTCTTT
.,few,TRBV2,TRBJ2-5,CASGVVEGVVSWAQYF,TGTGCCAGCGGAGTGGTGGAGGGAGTCGTTTCGTGGGCCCAGTACTTC
TRBD1,few,TRBV18,TRBJ1-5,CASSPKTGNQPQHF,TGTGCCAGCTCACCAAAGACAGGGAATCAGCCCCAGCATTTT
.,.,TRBV4-2,TRBJ2-3,CASSQDPLAAGSTDTQYF,TGTGCCAGCAGCCAAGATCCCCTGGCAGCGGGTAGCACAGATACGCAGTATTTT
.,.,TRBV27,TRBJ2-1,CASSLWGSGSYNEQFF,TGTGCCAGCAGTTTATGGGGAAGCGGCTCCTACAATGAGCAGTTCTTC
.,.,TRBV5-6,TRBJ1-4,CASSLSGLGMNEKLFF,TGTGCCAGCAGCTTGAGTGGGTTGGGGATGAATGAAAAACTGTTTTTT
.,few,TRBV4-2,TRBJ1-2,CASSQDPGPTGDGYTF,TGTGCCAGCAGCCAAGATCCGGGACCCACCGGCGATGGCTACACCTTC
.,few,TRBV20-1,TRBJ2-3,CSAPQLDTQYF,TGCAGTGCTCCCCAACTAGATACGCAGTATTTT
TRBD2,few,TRBV29-1,TRBJ2-3,CSVELAGDTDTQYF,TGCAGCGTTGAACTAGCGGGTGACACAGATACGCAGTATTTT
TRBD2,.,TRBV6-1,TRBJ2-1,CASSETAGRYNEQFF,TGTGCCAGCAGTGAAACAGCGGGGCGGTACAATGAGCAGTTCTTC
.,.,TRBV20-1,TRBJ2-1,CSARNPRSYNEQFF,TGCAGTGCTAGAAACCCACGGTCCTACAATGAGCAGTTCTTC
.,.,TRBV12-3/TRBV12-4,TRBJ2-4,CASSLGANPEGGYGQYF,TGTGCCAGCAGTTTAGGGGCGAATCCCGAAGGAGGGTACGGGCAGTACTTC
.,.,TRBV7-9,TRBJ1-3,CASSLPQGAGNTIYF,TGTGCCAGCAGCCTGCCACAGGGCGCTGGAAACACCATATATTTT
TRBD1,.,TRBV7-2,TRBJ1-1,CASRLRQGGPNTEAFF,TGTGCCAGCCGCCTCCGACAGGGGGGCCCTAACACTGAAGCTTTCTTT
TRBD1,.,TRBV4-2,TRBJ1-5,CASSQWTGSSGNQPQHF,TGTGCCAGCAGCCAGTGGACAGGATCGAGCGGCAATCAGCCCCAGCATTTT
TRBD2,.,TRBV4-1,TRBJ2-7,CASSQFPGLAYNEQYF,TGCGCCAGCAGCCAATTCCCGGGACTAGCGTACAATGAGCAGTACTTC
TRBD2,.,TRBV19,TRBJ2-1,CASSPGSGGRLDEQFF,TGTGCCAGTAGTCCCGGTAGCGGGGGGCGGTTGGATGAGCAGTTCTTC
.,.,TRBV4-2,TRBJ2-3,CASAPRDRGTDTQYF,TGTGCCAGCGCCCCCAGGGATAGGGGCACAGATACGCAGTATTTT
.,many,TRBV7-2,TRBJ2-3,CASSRPGADTQYF,TGTGCCAGCAGCAGACCCGGGGCAGATACGCAGTATTTT
.,once,TRBV6-6,TRBJ2-1,CASSFLPGRRGNERFF,TGTGCCAGCAGTTTCCTCCCGGGCCGGAGAGGGAATGAGCGGTTCTTC
.,.,TRBV4-2,TRBJ1-2,CASSPKEGGSGYTF,TGTGCCAGCAGCCCGAAGGAGGGAGGAAGTGGCTACACCTTC
.,many,TRBV5-1,TRBJ2-1,CASSLVATYNEQFF,TGCGCCAGCAGCTTGGTGGCTACCTACAATGAGCAGTTCTTC
.,many,TRBV5-1,TRBJ2-1,CASSLTGLQNEQFF,TGCGCCAGCAGCCTGACGGGACTCCAGAATGAGCAGTTCTTC
.,few,TRBV10-3,TRBJ1-1,CAISDLRDLNTEAFF,TGTGCCATCAGTGATCTCCGGGACCTAAACACTGAAGCTTTCTTT
.,.,TRBV11-2,TRBJ2-1,CASSSLRGSNEQFF,TGTGCCAGCAGCTCCCTAAGAGGGAGCAATGAGCAGTTCTTC
.,few,TRBV7-2,TRBJ2-3,CASSFDRGDTQYF,TGTGCCAGCAGCTTCGACCGGGGAGATACGCAGTATTTT
TRBD1,.,TRBV5-1,TRBJ1-1,CASSTAGTGDTEAFF,TGCGCCAGCAGCACCGCCGGGACAGGGGACACTGAAGCTTTCTTT
.,.,TRBV12-3/TRBV12-4,TRBJ2-3,CASSVQGWRADTQYF,TGTGCCAGCAGTGTACAGGGCTGGAGAGCAGATACGCAGTATTTT
TRBD1,many,TRBV4-1,TRBJ2-7,CASSQGGGQIYEQYF,TGCGCCAGCAGCCAAGGTGGGGGACAGATCTACGAGCAGTACTTC